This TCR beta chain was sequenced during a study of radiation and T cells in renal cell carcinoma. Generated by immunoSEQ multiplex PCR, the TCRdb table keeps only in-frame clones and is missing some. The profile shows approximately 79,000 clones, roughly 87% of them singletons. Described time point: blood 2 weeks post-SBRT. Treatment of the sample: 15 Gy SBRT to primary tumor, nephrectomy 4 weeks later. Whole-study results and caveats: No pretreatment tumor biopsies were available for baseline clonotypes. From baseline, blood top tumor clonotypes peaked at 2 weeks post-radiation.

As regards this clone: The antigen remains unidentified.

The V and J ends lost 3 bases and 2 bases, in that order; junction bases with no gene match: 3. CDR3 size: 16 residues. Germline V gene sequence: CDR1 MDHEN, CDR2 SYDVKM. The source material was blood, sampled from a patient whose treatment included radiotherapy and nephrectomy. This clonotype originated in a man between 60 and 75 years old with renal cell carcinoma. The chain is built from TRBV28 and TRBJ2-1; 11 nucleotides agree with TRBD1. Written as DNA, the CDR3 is TGTGCCAGCAGTTTGTCGGGACAGGGGGCCTACAATGAGCAGTTCTTC. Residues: CASSLSGQGAYNEQFF.